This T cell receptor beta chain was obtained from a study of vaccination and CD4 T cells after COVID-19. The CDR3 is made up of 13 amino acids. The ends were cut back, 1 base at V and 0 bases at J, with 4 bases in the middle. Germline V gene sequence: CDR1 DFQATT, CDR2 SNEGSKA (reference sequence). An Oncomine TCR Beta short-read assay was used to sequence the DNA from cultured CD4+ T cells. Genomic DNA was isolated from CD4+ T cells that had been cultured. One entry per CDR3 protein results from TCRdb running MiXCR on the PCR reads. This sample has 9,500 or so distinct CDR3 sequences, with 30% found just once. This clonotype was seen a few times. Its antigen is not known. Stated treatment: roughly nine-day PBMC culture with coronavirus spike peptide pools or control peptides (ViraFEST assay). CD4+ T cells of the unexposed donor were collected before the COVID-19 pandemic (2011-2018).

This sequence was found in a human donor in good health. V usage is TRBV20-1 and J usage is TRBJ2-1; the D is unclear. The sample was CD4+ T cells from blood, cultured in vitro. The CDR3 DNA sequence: TGCAGTGCTAGAGCGGGCTCCTACAATGAGCAGTTCTTC. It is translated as CSARAGSYNEQFF.